The 10 T cell receptor beta chains below come from one sample, sequenced in a study of T cell responses to AZD1222 COVID-19 vaccine. Using immunoSEQ multiplex PCR, the repertoire was profiled, and TCRdb retains in-frame clones only, with some absent. The sample has 190,000 or so clones, approximately 93% seen once; the top ten hold about 3.5%. The sequencing here drew on peripheral blood, taken 28 days after the second AZD1222 dose. These receptors originate from an adult who received the AZD1222 COVID-19 vaccine.

This chain joins TRBV5-1 and TRBJ2-7; 12 bases align to TRBD2. Germline V gives CDR1 SGHRS, CDR2 YFSETQ. The trim removed 0 bases at V and 7 bases at J, leaving 5 bases unmatched. This CDR3 has 15 residues. The CDR3 DNA sequence: TGCGCCAGCAGCTTGGGACTAGCGGGAGTACAAGAGCAGTACTTC. This translates into CASSLGLAGVQEQYF.

This sequence joins TRBV5-4 and TRBJ1-1; no definite D call. The V and J ends lost 2 bases and 5 bases respectively, with 16 bases between them. CDR1 SGHNT and CDR2 YYREEE come from the germline V gene (reference sequence). This CDR3 is built from 15 residues. The CDR3 coding sequence is TGTGCCAGCAGCTTTTTTATCCCAGGAAGTACTGAAGCTTTCTTT. Translation gives CASSFFIPGSTEAFF.

The chain employs TRBV11-3 and TRBJ2-1; D is perhaps TRBD2 (6 bases). Germline CDR1 and CDR2: SGHNT and YENEEA. The CDR3 loop spans 11 amino acids. V was pared by 5 bases and J by 12 bases, with 11 bases between. The chain's CDR3 is CASSPGSGQFF. In DNA, the CDR3 is TGTGCCAGCAGCCCCGGGAGCGGGCAGTTCTTC.

The genes are TRBV5-1 and TRBJ2-5, with D perhaps matching TRBD1 (5 bases). V was trimmed by 0 bases and J by 1 base, leaving 13 bases between them. The germline V gene has CDR1 SGHRS and CDR2 YFSETQ. This CDR3 spans 16 amino acids. CDR3 residues: CASSLAYGRGQETQYF. The CDR3 bases are TGCGCCAGCAGCTTGGCCTACGGAAGGGGCCAAGAGACCCAGTACTTC. Complete variable domain (other parts from reference TRBV5-1 and TRBJ2-5): KAGVTQTPRYLIKTRGQQVTLSCSPISGHRSVSWYQQTPGQGLQFLFEYFSETQRNKGNFPGRFSGRQFSNSRSEMNVSTLELGDSALYLCASSLAYGRGQETQYFGPGTRLLVL.

This clone was picked up a small number of times. V is TRBV10-2 and J is TRBJ2-7; D gene ambiguous. CDR3 length equals 14 residues. CDR1 and CDR2 (germline): WSHSY, SAAADI. Trimming took off 6 bases at V and 4 bases at J, with 16 bases between the two ends. The CDR3 region has the DNA TGCGCCAGCAGGGCGACCCGGGCCAGATACGAGCAGTACTTC. It translates to CASRATRARYEQYF.

The V and J genes are TRBV10-1 and TRBJ2-1; D uncertain. Germline V gene data show CDR1 as WNHNN and CDR2 as SYGVQD (reference sequence). This CDR3 spans 11 amino acids. With 3 bases removed from V and 5 bases from J, the gap between germline ends came to 2 bases. The CDR3 sequence is CASSENNEQFF. The CDR3, as DNA: TGCGCCAGCAGTGAAAACAATGAGCAGTTCTTC.

The genes are TRBV5-1 and TRBJ2-2; 11 bases map to TRBD2. The CDR3 consists of 15 residues. Germline V CDR1 and CDR2: SGHRS, YFSETQ. Trimming at V came to 4 bases and at J to 6 bases, leaving 5 bases not matched to a gene. As DNA, the CDR3 is TGCGCCAGCAGCCCTACTAGCGGGAGTCCCGGGGAGCTGTTTTTT. This sequence encodes CASSPTSGSPGELFF.

The V and J genes are TRBV7-9 and TRBJ1-2; D uncertain. The ends were cut back, 5 bases at V and 2 bases at J, with 9 bases in the middle. This CDR3 is 13 amino acids long. Looked up from germline, CDR1 is SEHNR and CDR2 is FQNEAQ (reference sequence). In nucleotides, the CDR3 is TGTGCCAGCAGCGCAGGAGTAAACTATGGCTACACCTTC. It encodes CASSAGVNYGYTF.

The chain uses TRBV10-1 and TRBJ2-4; TRBD2 matches at 11 bases. V shed 5 bases, J shed 1 base, and the junction held 13 bases outside the gene matches. The CDR3 runs to 19 residues. From germline, CDR1 is WNHNN and CDR2 SYGVQD (reference sequence). The CDR3 coding sequence is TGCGCCAGCAGTCCCGATAGCGGGAGGGCGAGGAGGGCCAAAAACATTCAGTACTTC. The encoded protein is CASSPDSGRARRAKNIQYF.

Here the CDR3 DNA reads TGCAGCGTTGATTCCGGGGACGAGACCCAGTACTTC. Translation: CSVDSGDETQYF. The gene calls are TRBV29-1 and TRBJ2-5; the D gene could be TRBD1 or TRBD2 (5 bases each). CDR3 size: 12 residues. The germline V gene has CDR1 SQVTM and CDR2 ANQGSEA. V was cut by 3 bases and J by 5 bases, with 10 bases left in between.